Listed here are 9 T cell receptor beta chains from one sample, sequenced in a study of T cell repertoires in cytomegalovirus infection (dated by TCRdb to the late 2010s). TCRdb records Illumina HiSeq 1500 as the sequencer. The public reads were run again by TCRdb, first through fastp at Q25 and then through MiXCR, and only productive beta chains were kept. Each entry merges the rows of one CDR3 protein and shows their most common DNA and genes. The sample records roughly 310,000 distinct CDR3 sequences, about 17% of which are singletons. 12% of the sample rests with the top ten. The specimen was PBMCs. The receptor source for this set is a human donor in good health (CMV status not recorded). Some clones in this sample may be carry-over from other donors' samples.

This chain connects TRBV12-3 or TRBV12-4 to TRBJ1-1, with 9 bases that match TRBD1. J gave up 1 base and V 6 bases, and 6 bases lay outside the gene matches. The CDR3 length is 15 residues. CDR3: CASRPGTGPNTEAFF. The CDR3 DNA reads as TGTGCCAGCAGACCCGGGACAGGGCCGAACACTGAAGCTTTCTTT.

The CDR3 spells CASSEAPGTGGNEQFF. The CDR3 DNA sequence: TGTGCCAGCAGTGAAGCGCCCGGGACAGGGGGCAATGAGCAGTTCTTC. This chain joins TRBV2 and TRBJ2-1, with TRBD1 matching 11 bases. CDR1 is SNHLY, CDR2 FYNNEI, per germline. This CDR3 spans 16 amino acids. Trimming at V came to 0 bases and at J to 6 bases, leaving 4 bases not matched to a gene.

Ten or more counts support this clonotype. V and J are TRBV7-9 and TRBJ1-2, with unresolved D. Trimming cost V 4 bases and J 4 bases, with 16 bases left between them. Germline V gives CDR1 SEHNR, CDR2 FQNEAQ (reference sequence). The CDR3 is made up of 15 amino acids. The CDR3 spells CASSSRPVSGYGYTF. The CDR3 DNA follows: TGTGCCAGCAGCTCGCGCCCCGTATCGGGCTATGGCTACACCTTC.

V gene TRBV20-1 combines with J gene TRBJ2-7, with D perhaps TRBD1 (6 bases). This CDR3 comprises 15 residues. Germline assignment: CDR1 DFQATT and CDR2 SNEGSKA (reference sequence). Trimming stripped 5 bases from V and 2 bases from J, with 19 bases between. The CDR3 region has the DNA TGCAGTGCTTCTGGACCGACAGGTCCAACCTACGAGCAGTACTTC. It yields the protein CSASGPTGPTYEQYF.

This clonotype came up a few times. This sequence joins TRBV6-2 or TRBV6-3 and TRBJ2-7, with 8 nucleotides matching TRBD2. V shed 4 bases, J shed 4 bases, and the junction held 6 bases outside the gene matches. There are 14 residues in the CDR3. CDR1 and CDR2 (germline): MNHEY, SVGEGT. This CDR3 is CASSSRGAVYEQYF. CDR3 bases: TGTGCCAGCAGTTCGCGGGGGGCCGTTTACGAGCAGTACTTC.

This clonotype was seen only a few times. The V gene is TRBV6-5, the J gene TRBJ1-2; D perhaps matches TRBD1 (6 bases). V lost 5 bases and J lost 8, with 15 bases in between. The CDR3 covers 13 residues. The V gene's germline CDR1 is MNHEY and CDR2 SVGAGI. CDR3 nucleotide sequence: TGTGCCAGCAGTACCCAAGGGGGGATCGGCTACACCTTC. Amino acid sequence: CASSTQGGIGYTF.

This clonotype was seen a handful of times. This rearrangement joins TRBV6-5 to TRBJ2-5; 9 bases match TRBD2. Germline CDR1 MNHEY, CDR2 SVGAGI. Unmatched junction bases numbered 6, after V lost 0 bases and J lost 1 base. The CDR3 totals 17 residues. The CDR3 DNA follows: TGTGCCAGCAGTTACTCCGGGCTAGCGGGGACCCAAGAGACCCAGTACTTC. Residues: CASSYSGLAGTQETQYF.

This clonotype was seen a few times. The chain carries TRBV7-2 and TRBJ2-1; the D gene is possibly TRBD2 (5 bases). Trimming pared 6 bases from V and 8 bases from J, leaving 17 bases between. This CDR3 has 14 amino acids. Germline CDR1 is SGHTA and CDR2 is FQGNSA. Written as DNA, the CDR3 is TGTGCCAGCAGGCTTTCCAGCGGTGGGGATGAGCAGTTCTTC. It encodes CASRLSSGGDEQFF.

This clonotype was observed once. The chain has TRBV6-6 and TRBJ2-3, with D maybe TRBD2 (5 bases). The CDR3 loop spans 13 amino acids. Germline CDR1 reads MNHNY; CDR2 reads SVGAGI (reference sequence). V lost 10 bases to trimming and J lost 5 bases, with 16 bases between them. The CDR3 sequence is CATSIVGVDTQYF. The CDR3 nucleotides read TGTGCCACCTCCATCGTGGGAGTAGATACGCAGTATTTT.